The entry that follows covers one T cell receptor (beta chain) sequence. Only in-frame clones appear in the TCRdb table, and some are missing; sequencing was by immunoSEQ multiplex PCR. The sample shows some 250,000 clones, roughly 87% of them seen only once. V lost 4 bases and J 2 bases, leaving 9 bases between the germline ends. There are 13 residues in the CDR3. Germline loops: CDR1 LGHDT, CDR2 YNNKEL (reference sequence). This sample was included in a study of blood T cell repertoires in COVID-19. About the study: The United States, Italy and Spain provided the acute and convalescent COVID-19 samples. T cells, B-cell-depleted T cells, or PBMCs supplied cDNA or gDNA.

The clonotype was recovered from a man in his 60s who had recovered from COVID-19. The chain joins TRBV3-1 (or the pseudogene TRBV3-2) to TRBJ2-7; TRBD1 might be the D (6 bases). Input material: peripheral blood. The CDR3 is CASSPYRAYEQYF. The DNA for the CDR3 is TGTGCCAGCAGCCCATACAGGGCCTACGAGCAGTACTTC.